This TCR beta chain was documented in a study of T cell responses to AZD1222 COVID-19 vaccine (dated by TCRdb to the early 2020s). For the study in its entirety: TCR sequencing covered 233 trial participants: around 210 given two doses of AZD1222 and about 26 given two doses of MenACWY control vaccine. Trial participants were enrolled into age subgroups of 18-55, 56-69 and 70-plus years, which contained about 150, 28 and 57 TCR-sequenced participants, respectively.

The time point label on this specimen signifies: about 28 days (+/-7) after the second vaccine dose. AZD1222 recipients whose second dose came at about 4 weeks and those whose second dose came at about 12 weeks were combined into one group, since spike-specific TCR depth and breadth did not differ between the two schedules. The vaccinee samples were drawn from two UK trials, COV001 and COV002, one of which was a single-blind randomized controlled phase 2/3 trial testing AZD1222 (ChAdOx1 nCoV-19) in healthy adults. For TCRbeta chain sequencing, PBMC samples were collected from trial participants at day 0 and at day 28 after the second dose. The CDR3 regions of human TCRbeta chains were analyzed by immunosequencing. The study's processing was this. TCRs in the repertoires were compared against a reference library of SARS-CoV-2-specific TCRs that had been generated with the MIRA antigen-specificity platform. Breadth meant the fraction of unique TCRs that were SARS-CoV-2-associated, whereas depth meant the fraction of total T cells that were SARS-CoV-2-associated. Using the MIRA data, each spike-specific TCR was mapped to the spike region that the TCR reacts to and placed in a CD4 or CD8 class. Log10-transformed breadth and depth values were compared by one-way ANOVA with Sidak's multiple comparisons tests. TCRdb carries this immuneACCESS record with in-frame sequences only. Its versions omit some clonotypes, under half of them owing to an unresolved V gene in the studies checked, with the rest unexplained. That table gives V, J and clone size, and the DNA gave D and trimming. This sample gives approximately 150,000 clones in total; about 91% of them show up just once. The biggest ten clones account for 1.5% to 2% of the sample.

On this clone itself: Its antigen is unknown. Per-nucleotide qualities are absent, and no much larger clonotype sits a single base away.

What the work shows at the level of the full study, not this receptor alone: Conclusions about previously exposed vaccinees are limited, since just a handful of AZD1222 recipients were seropositive for SARS-CoV-2 at baseline. Reportedly, close to half of the unique spike-specific TCRs recognized epitopes lying outside the regions that are mutated in the B.1.351 and B.1.1.7 variants. A significant rise in spike-specific TCR breadth and depth was observed after two AZD1222 doses relative to day 0 and relative to MenACWY recipients. Most participants were white British and females outnumbered males, and the authors suggested that clonal diversity may have been underestimated. No day 14 peak-response samples were available, so repertoires were characterized only after the peak T cell response. CD4 TCRs associated with the vaccine covered the entire spike protein, and the dominant responses were in regions 160-218 and 743-854. The 56-69-year group was small, and its depth increase did not reach significance, likely because of low power.

V is trimmed back by 5 bases and J by 4 bases, and the junction contains 6 bases that no gene match accounts for. The CDR3 goes from the cysteine to the phenylalanine over 15 residues. Only CDR3 DNA is held: 45 bases, read in frame from base 1. Per the germline V gene, KGHSH is the CDR1 and LQKENI is the CDR2. The source material was peripheral blood, sampled 28 days after the second AZD1222 dose. The TCR comes from an adult who received the AZD1222 COVID-19 vaccine. The V and J genes are TRBV18 and TRBJ1-1, with 11 central nucleotides matching TRBD1. The CDR3 sequence is CASSLGQGAITEAFF. DNA sequence: TGTGCCAGCTCATTAGGACAGGGGGCGATCACTGAAGCTTTCTTT. The reference TRBV18 and TRBJ1-1 proteins fill in what lies around the CDR3, so the full variable domain reads NAGVMQNPRHLVRRRGQEARLRCSPMKGHSHVYWYRQLPEEGLKFMVYLQKENIIDESGMPKERFSAEFPKEGPSILRIQQVVRGDSAAYFCASSLGQGAITEAFFGQGTRLTVV.